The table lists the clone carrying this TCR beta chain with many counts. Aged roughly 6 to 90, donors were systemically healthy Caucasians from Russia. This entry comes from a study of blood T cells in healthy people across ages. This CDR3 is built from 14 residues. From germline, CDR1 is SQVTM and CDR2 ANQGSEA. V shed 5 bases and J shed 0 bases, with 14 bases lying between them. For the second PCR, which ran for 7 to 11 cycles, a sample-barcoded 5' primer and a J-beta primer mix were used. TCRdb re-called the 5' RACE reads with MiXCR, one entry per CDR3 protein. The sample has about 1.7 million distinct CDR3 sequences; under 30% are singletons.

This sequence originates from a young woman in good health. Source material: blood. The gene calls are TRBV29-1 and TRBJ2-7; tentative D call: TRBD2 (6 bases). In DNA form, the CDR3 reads TGCAGCGTTTCTATCGGACTAATCTCCTACGAGCAGTACTTC. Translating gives CSVSIGLISYEQYF.